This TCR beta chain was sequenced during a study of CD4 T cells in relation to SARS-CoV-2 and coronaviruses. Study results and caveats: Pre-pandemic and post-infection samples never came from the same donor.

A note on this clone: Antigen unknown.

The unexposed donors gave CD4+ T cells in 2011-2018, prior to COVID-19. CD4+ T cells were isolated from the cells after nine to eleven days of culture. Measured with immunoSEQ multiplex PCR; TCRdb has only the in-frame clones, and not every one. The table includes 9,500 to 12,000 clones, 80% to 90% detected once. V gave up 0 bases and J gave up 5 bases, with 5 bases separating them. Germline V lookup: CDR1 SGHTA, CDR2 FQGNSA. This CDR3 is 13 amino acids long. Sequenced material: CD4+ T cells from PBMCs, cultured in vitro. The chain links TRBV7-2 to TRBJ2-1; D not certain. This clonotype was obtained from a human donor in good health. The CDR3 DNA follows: TGTGCCAGCAGCTTAGCAGGGAACAATGAGCAGTTCTTC. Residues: CASSLAGNNEQFF.